The sequence of this TCR beta chain was determined in a study of blood T cells in healthy people across ages. Using a J-beta primer mix together with a sample-barcoded 5' primer, a second PCR was run for about 6 to 12 cycles. TCRdb independently ran MiXCR on the 5' RACE reads; one entry per CDR3 protein. The table shows over a million distinct CDR3 sequences, with approximately 59% occurring only once. Overall study findings and caveats: Naive T cell percentage strongly correlated with TCR beta diversity.

This CDR3 is 12 amino acids long. The sample holds a few counts of this clonotype. Its specificity is unknown. V is TRBV21-1 and J is TRBJ1-2; TRBD1, the D gene given by the table, was not confirmed from the DNA. TRBV21-1 is noted as a pseudogene. Sample: blood. The TCR comes from a man younger than 35 in good health. The CDR3 protein is CARPGQVDGYTF. The CDR3 nucleotides are TGTGCCCGACCAGGGCAGGTTGACGGCTACACCTTC.